These T cell receptor beta chains were read from a single sample in a study of T cells in Graves' hyperthyroidism and ophthalmopathy. One entry per CDR3 protein, called by TCRdb with MiXCR from the multiplex PCR reads. The sample includes about 640,000 distinct CDR3 sequences, under 25% of them seen just once. Sequenced material: blood. The receptor source for this set is a man aged 25-45 years with Graves' ophthalmopathy. The CDR3 runs from the conserved cysteine through the conserved F or W. Fields, in order: J gene, D gene, CDR3 length, V gene, clone size, CDR3 protein, CDR3 DNA. D genes are given only for firm matches. Part of the rows lack a size; the others show once, few, many or a class for expanded clones.

>TRBJ2-7|NA|14|TRBV4-1|few
CASSQEPQGYEQYF
TGCGCCAGCAGCCAAGAACCACAGGGTTACGAGCAGTACTTC
>TRBJ2-1|NA|16|TRBV20-1|NA
CSARDLSARSYNEQFF
TGCAGTGCTAGAGATCTGAGCGCGAGGTCCTACAATGAGCAGTTCTTC
>TRBJ2-7|NA|13|TRBV10-2|few
CASSSGSAYEQYF
TGTGCCAGCAGCTCGGGATCAGCCTACGAGCAGTACTTC
>TRBJ2-2|NA|20|TRBV7-8|NA
CASSLESQGLGTKNTGELFF
TGTGCCAGCAGCTTAGAGAGCCAAGGACTAGGGACAAAAAACACCGGGGAGCTGTTTTTT
>TRBJ2-7|NA|14|TRBV29-1|few
CSVEKEGRRHEQYF
TGCAGCGTTGAAAAAGAGGGTAGGCGTCACGAGCAGTACTTC
>TRBJ2-7|NA|14|TRBV20-1|many
CSASRQGPPPEQYF
TGCAGTGCTAGCCGCCAGGGACCCCCTCCCGAGCAGTACTTC
>TRBJ2-7|NA|13|TRBV30|once
CAWRPGTGYEQYF
TGTGCCTGGAGGCCAGGTACAGGGTACGAGCAGTACTTC
>TRBJ2-7|TRBD1|14|TRBV7-2|many
CASSPRGPLWEQYF
TGTGCCAGCAGCCCCAGGGGGCCCCTTTGGGAGCAGTACTTC
>TRBJ1-1|NA|13|TRBV28|many
CASDSHRGTEAFF
TGTGCCAGCGACAGCCATCGGGGCACTGAAGCTTTCTTT
>TRBJ1-2|TRBD1|17|TRBV5-1|NA
CASSLTTGDITGYGYTF
TGCGCCAGCAGCTTGACGACAGGGGACATTACAGGCTATGGCTACACCTTC
>TRBJ2-1|NA|14|TRBV12-3/TRBV12-4|many
CASSFRPSYNEQFF
TGTGCCAGCAGTTTCAGGCCCTCCTACAATGAGCAGTTCTTC
>TRBJ2-3|TRBD1|14|TRBV2|NA
CANTGDRGPDTQYF
TGTGCCAACACGGGGGACAGGGGGCCAGATACGCAGTATTTT
>TRBJ2-7|NA|15|TRBV15|NA
CATSREPGRSYEQYF
TGTGCCACCAGCAGAGAGCCGGGACGTTCCTACGAGCAGTACTTC
>TRBJ2-1|TRBD1|12|TRBV24-1|NA
CATGTAYNEQFF
TGTGCCACCGGGACAGCCTACAATGAGCAGTTCTTC
>TRBJ2-7|TRBD2|15|TRBV7-2|many
CASSWRPGLRYEQYF
TGTGCCAGCAGCTGGAGGCCGGGACTACGCTACGAGCAGTACTTC
>TRBJ1-1|NA|14|TRBV29-1|few
CSVASGTGNTEAFF
TGCAGCGTGGCGTCCGGGACCGGGAACACTGAAGCTTTCTTT
>TRBJ2-5|TRBD2|14|TRBV12-3/TRBV12-4|few
CASSGTSGRRDQYF
TGTGCCAGCAGTGGGACTAGCGGGCGGAGGGACCAGTACTTC
>TRBJ2-1|TRBD2|16|TRBV29-1|NA
CSVEGSPSGLANEQFF
TGCAGCGTTGAAGGTTCGCCTAGCGGGCTTGCCAATGAGCAGTTCTTC
>TRBJ1-6|NA|14|TRBV11-2|NA
CASSLEWVHPLLHF
TGTGCCAGCAGCTTAGAATGGGTCCACCCACTCCTCCACTTT
>TRBJ1-5|NA|16|TRBV9|NA
CASSSGTRGLNQPQHF
TGTGCCAGCAGCTCTGGGACAAGGGGCCTCAATCAGCCCCAGCATTTT
>TRBJ1-1|TRBD1|13|TRBV3-1|many
CASSTRQGSEAFF
TGTGCCAGCAGCACTCGACAGGGCTCTGAAGCTTTCTTT
>TRBJ2-2|TRBD2|17|TRBV11-2|many
CASSSPPSGRSTGELFF
TGTGCCAGCAGCTCCCCTCCTAGCGGGAGGAGCACCGGGGAGCTGTTTTTT
>TRBJ2-1|TRBD2|15|TRBV29-1|NA
CSVVPGLADYNEQFF
TGCAGCGTTGTGCCGGGACTAGCGGACTACAATGAGCAGTTCTTC
>TRBJ2-2|TRBD2|15|TRBV10-2|few
CASRGLAGGTGELFF
TGCGCCAGCAGGGGGCTAGCGGGAGGGACCGGGGAGCTGTTTTTT
>TRBJ2-2|NA|11|TRBV30|NA
CAWSGIGELFF
TGTGCCTGGAGTGGAATCGGGGAGCTGTTTTTT
>TRBJ1-2|NA|18|TRBV5-1|few
CASSLAQGPIAPNYGYTF
TGCGCCAGCAGCTTGGCACAGGGCCCCATAGCCCCAAACTATGGCTACACCTTC
>TRBJ2-3|TRBD2|15|TRBV12-3/TRBV12-4|many
CASSFASGSSDTQYF
TGTGCCAGCAGTTTTGCTAGCGGGAGTTCAGATACGCAGTATTTT
>TRBJ2-1|TRBD2|13|TRBV20-1|many
CSAPSGHYNEQFF
TGCAGTGCTCCTAGCGGACACTACAATGAGCAGTTCTTC
>TRBJ2-1|NA|15|TRBV24-1|few
CATSASEDRSNEQFF
TGTGCCACCAGTGCCTCCGAGGACAGAAGCAATGAGCAGTTCTTC
>TRBJ2-7|NA|12|TRBV7-9|many
CASSLGRPEQYF
TGTGCCAGCAGCTTAGGACGGCCCGAGCAGTACTTC
>TRBJ2-1|TRBD2|15|TRBV20-1|many
CSASEREWSYNEQFF
TGCAGTGCATCTGAGCGGGAGTGGAGCTACAATGAGCAGTTCTTC
>TRBJ2-7|TRBD2|15|TRBV28|many
CASTGAGGPSYEQYF
TGTGCCAGCACCGGAGCGGGAGGGCCCTCCTACGAGCAGTACTTC
>TRBJ2-7|TRBD1|14|TRBV2|many
CAISGRGLSYEQYF
TGTGCCATCAGTGGCAGGGGGCTGTCCTACGAGCAGTACTTC
>TRBJ1-1|TRBD1|15|TRBV24-1|many
CATSDSTGENTEAFF
TGTGCCACCAGTGACTCGACAGGGGAGAACACTGAAGCTTTCTTT
>TRBJ2-7|NA|11|TRBV30|many
CAWSAGYEQYF
TGTGCCTGGAGTGCAGGCTACGAGCAGTACTTC
>TRBJ2-2|NA|13|TRBV6-1|NA
CASTRVNTGELFF
TGTGCCAGCACCAGGGTAAACACCGGGGAGCTGTTTTTT
>TRBJ2-3|NA|13|TRBV30|NA
CAYLRGGTDTQYF
TGTGCCTACCTAAGGGGGGGAACAGATACGCAGTATTTT
>TRBJ1-1|NA|14|TRBV4-1|NA
CASSQGNLDTEAFF
TGCGCCAGCAGCCAAGGGAATCTAGACACTGAAGCTTTCTTT
>TRBJ2-1|NA|13|TRBV7-9|NA
CASSLDRHNEQFF
TGTGCCAGCAGCTTAGACCGGCACAATGAGCAGTTCTTC
>TRBJ1-4|NA|15|TRBV7-6|many
CASSLAQGSGEKLFF
TGTGCCAGCAGCTTAGCACAGGGCTCGGGTGAAAAACTGTTTTTT
>TRBJ2-1|TRBD1|16|TRBV28|many
CASSQGQGVSYNEQFF
TGTGCCAGCAGTCAAGGACAGGGCGTTTCCTACAATGAGCAGTTCTTC
>TRBJ1-1|NA|14|TRBV19|few
CASRGPGVNTEAFF
TGTGCCAGTAGGGGCCCAGGAGTTAACACTGAAGCTTTCTTT
>TRBJ2-7|TRBD1|14|TRBV30|NA
CASDRGLPPYEQYF
TGTGCCTCGGACAGGGGACTACCCCCCTACGAGCAGTACTTC